Shown below are 12 T cell receptor beta chains from a single sample sequenced in a study of shared clonotypes between healthy human individuals. It was CD45RO-negative cells, positively selected for CCR7, that made up naive CD8 cells, with terminally differentiated effector memory CD45RA+ cells excluded. Here immunoSEQ multiplex PCR was the method, and the copy in TCRdb shows in-frame clones only, minus some. The table lists approximately 840,000 clones, about 96% of them singletons. Sequenced material: naive CD8+ T cells sorted from blood. All receptors derive from a man between 25 and 39 years old in good health.

V is TRBV7-9 and J is TRBJ2-1, with 8 bases lining up with TRBD2. V lost 6 bases, J lost 0 bases, and 4 bases stayed unmatched. CDR1 SEHNR and CDR2 FQNEAQ come from the germline V gene (reference sequence). CDR3 length equals 15 residues. CDR3 DNA sequence: TGTGCCAGCAGGATACTAGCGGACTCCTACAATGAGCAGTTCTTC. Translating gives CASRILADSYNEQFF.

The chain combines TRBV30 with TRBJ1-5; tentative D call: TRBD1 (6 bases). The CDR3 length is 14 residues. Germline lookup yields CDR1 GTSNPN and CDR2 SVGIG (reference sequence). V lost 1 base to trimming and J lost 2 bases, with 9 bases between them. CDR3 coding DNA: TGTGCCTGGAGTGAGGGGGGAGGCAATCAGCCCCAGCATTTT. This codes for CAWSEGGGNQPQHF.

This chain's CDR3 is CSVVEETYEQYF. CDR3 nucleotide sequence: TGCAGCGTTGTTGAGGAGACCTACGAGCAGTACTTC. The chain is built from TRBV29-1 and TRBJ2-7; D ambiguous. Trimming removed 4 bases at V and 2 bases at J, with 9 bases between. The V gene's germline CDR1 is SQVTM and CDR2 ANQGSEA. The CDR3 is 12 residues long.

This clone appeared a few times. The chain is built from TRBV7-9 and TRBJ1-1; TRBD1 aligns across 10 bases. The CDR3 runs 15 residues. Germline values: CDR1 SEHNR, CDR2 FQNEAQ (reference sequence). Trimming removed 4 bases from V and 1 base from J; junction bases left unmatched: 3. The CDR3: CASSSTGGRNTEAFF. Here the CDR3 DNA reads TGTGCCAGCAGCTCGACAGGGGGCAGGAACACTGAAGCTTTCTTT.

The rearrangement uses TRBV7-6 and TRBJ2-1, with 13 bases fitting TRBD2. There are 15 residues in the CDR3. Germline CDR1 reads SGHVS; CDR2 reads FNYEAQ. Trimming removed 4 bases from V and 9 bases from J; junction bases left unmatched: 6. CDR3 loop: CASSSGLAGVFEQFF. In DNA form, the CDR3 reads TGTGCCAGCAGCTCCGGACTAGCGGGGGTGTTTGAGCAGTTCTTC. Drawing the rest from reference TRBV7-6 and TRBJ2-1, the complete variable domain is GAGVSQSPRYKVTKRGQDVALRCDPISGHVSLYWYRQALGQGPEFLTYFNYEAQQDKSGLPNDRFSAERPEGSISTLTIQRTEQRDSAMYRCASSSGLAGVFEQFFGPGTRLTVL.

The chain carries TRBV29-1 and TRBJ2-4; D unresolved. The germline CDR1 and CDR2 sequences are SQVTM and ANQGSEA. This CDR3 region has 14 residues. Deletions cut 4 bases from V and 7 bases from J, with 17 bases between. In nucleotides, the CDR3 is TGCAGCGTTGGGGATGGACCTGACTGGAACATTCAGTACTTC. Encoded protein: CSVGDGPDWNIQYF.

The chain links TRBV5-1 to TRBJ2-5; 9 bases are a match to TRBD1. Trimming removed 4 bases from V and 5 bases from J; junction bases left unmatched: 9. Germline loops: CDR1 SGHRS, CDR2 YFSETQ. This CDR3 comprises 15 residues. CDR3 sequence: CASSPGQGFLETQYF. The CDR3 DNA reads as TGCGCCAGCAGCCCCGGACAGGGGTTTCTTGAGACCCAGTACTTC.

The rearrangement joins TRBV18 to TRBJ2-3; 8 nucleotides agree with TRBD1. The germline CDR1 and CDR2 sequences are KGHSH and LQKENI. The CDR3 is made up of 16 amino acids. V gave up 3 bases and J gave up 3 bases; unmatched junction bases: 8. CDR3 sequence: CASSPFPGQDTDTQYF. CDR3 nucleotide sequence: TGTGCCAGCTCACCTTTCCCGGGACAGGATACAGATACGCAGTATTTT.

The chain uses TRBV28 and TRBJ1-2; no firm D call. Per germline, CDR1 MDHEN and CDR2 SYDVKM. Trimming removed 1 base at V and 8 bases at J, with 8 bases between. The CDR3 totals 12 residues. DNA of the CDR3: TGTGCCAGCAGTTTATATTCGGTGGGCTACACCTTC. Translated: CASSLYSVGYTF.

The chain carries TRBV27 and TRBJ2-7, with 10 bases fitting TRBD1. This CDR3 contains 17 residues. After removal of 3 bases from V and 4 bases from J, the junction contained 12 bases not matched to a gene. Germline CDR1 MNHEY, CDR2 SMNVEV (reference sequence). The CDR3 region is CASSFGTGEISLYEQYF. The CDR3 nucleotides read TGTGCCAGCAGTTTTGGGACAGGGGAAATATCCCTATACGAGCAGTACTTC.

The chain combines TRBV7-2 with TRBJ1-4; weak D call: TRBD1 (5 bases). V dropped 1 base and J dropped 4 bases, with 10 bases sitting between them. Germline CDR1 is SGHTA and CDR2 is FQGNSA. This CDR3 comprises 15 residues. This CDR3 reads CASSLDRTFNEKLFF. CDR3 nucleotide sequence: TGTGCCAGCAGCTTAGACAGGACCTTTAATGAAAAACTGTTTTTT.

V is TRBV27 and J is TRBJ2-7, with a weak D call TRBD2 (5 bases). Per germline, CDR1 MNHEY and CDR2 SMNVEV (reference sequence). The CDR3 is 14 amino acids. V lost 5 bases and J lost 5, with 16 bases in between. CDR3 protein: CASSPTPGLDEQYF. The DNA for the CDR3 is TGTGCCAGCAGTCCTACCCCCGGACTGGACGAGCAGTACTTC.